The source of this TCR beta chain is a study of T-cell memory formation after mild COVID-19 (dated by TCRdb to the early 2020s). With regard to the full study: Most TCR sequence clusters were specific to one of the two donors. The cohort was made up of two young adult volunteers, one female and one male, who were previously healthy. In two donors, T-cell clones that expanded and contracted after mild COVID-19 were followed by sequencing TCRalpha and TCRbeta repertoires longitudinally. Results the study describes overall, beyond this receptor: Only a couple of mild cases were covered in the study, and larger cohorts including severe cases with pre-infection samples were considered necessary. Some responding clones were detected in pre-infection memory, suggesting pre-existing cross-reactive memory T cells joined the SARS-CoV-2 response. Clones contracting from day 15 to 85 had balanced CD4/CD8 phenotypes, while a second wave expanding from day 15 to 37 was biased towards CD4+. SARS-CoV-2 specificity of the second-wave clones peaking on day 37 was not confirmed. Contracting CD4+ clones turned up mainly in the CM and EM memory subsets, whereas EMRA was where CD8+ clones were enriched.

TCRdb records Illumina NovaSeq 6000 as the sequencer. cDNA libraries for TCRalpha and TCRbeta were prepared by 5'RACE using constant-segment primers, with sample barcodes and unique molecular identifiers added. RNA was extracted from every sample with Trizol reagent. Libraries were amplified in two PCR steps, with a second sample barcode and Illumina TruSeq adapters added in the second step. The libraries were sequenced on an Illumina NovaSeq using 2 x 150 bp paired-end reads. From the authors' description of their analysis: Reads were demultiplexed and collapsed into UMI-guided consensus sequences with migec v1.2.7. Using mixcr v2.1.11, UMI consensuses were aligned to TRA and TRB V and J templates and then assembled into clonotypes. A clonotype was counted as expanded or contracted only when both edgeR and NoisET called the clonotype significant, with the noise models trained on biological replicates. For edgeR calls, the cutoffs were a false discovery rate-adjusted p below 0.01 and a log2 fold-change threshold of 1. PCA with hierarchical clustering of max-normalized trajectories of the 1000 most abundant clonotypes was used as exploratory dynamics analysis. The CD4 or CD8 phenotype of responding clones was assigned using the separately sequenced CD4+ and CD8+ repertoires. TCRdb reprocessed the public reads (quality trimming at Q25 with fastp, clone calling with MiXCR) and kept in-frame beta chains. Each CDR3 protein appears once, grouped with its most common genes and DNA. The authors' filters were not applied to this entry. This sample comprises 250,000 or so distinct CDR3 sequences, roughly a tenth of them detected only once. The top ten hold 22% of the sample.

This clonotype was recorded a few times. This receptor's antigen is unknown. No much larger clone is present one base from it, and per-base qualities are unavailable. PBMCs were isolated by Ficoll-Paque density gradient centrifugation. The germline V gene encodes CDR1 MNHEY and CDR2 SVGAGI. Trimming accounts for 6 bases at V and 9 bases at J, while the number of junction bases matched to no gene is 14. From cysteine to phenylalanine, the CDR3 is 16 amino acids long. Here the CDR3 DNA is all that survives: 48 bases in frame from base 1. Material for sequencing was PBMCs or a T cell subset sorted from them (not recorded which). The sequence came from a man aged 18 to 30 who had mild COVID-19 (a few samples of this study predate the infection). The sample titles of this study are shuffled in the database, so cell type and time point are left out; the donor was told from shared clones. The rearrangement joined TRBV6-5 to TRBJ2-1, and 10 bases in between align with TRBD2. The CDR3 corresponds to CASSLRAAGGLLEQFF. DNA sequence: TGTGCCAGCAGCCTACGAGCAGCGGGGGGGCTCCTTGAGCAGTTCTTC.